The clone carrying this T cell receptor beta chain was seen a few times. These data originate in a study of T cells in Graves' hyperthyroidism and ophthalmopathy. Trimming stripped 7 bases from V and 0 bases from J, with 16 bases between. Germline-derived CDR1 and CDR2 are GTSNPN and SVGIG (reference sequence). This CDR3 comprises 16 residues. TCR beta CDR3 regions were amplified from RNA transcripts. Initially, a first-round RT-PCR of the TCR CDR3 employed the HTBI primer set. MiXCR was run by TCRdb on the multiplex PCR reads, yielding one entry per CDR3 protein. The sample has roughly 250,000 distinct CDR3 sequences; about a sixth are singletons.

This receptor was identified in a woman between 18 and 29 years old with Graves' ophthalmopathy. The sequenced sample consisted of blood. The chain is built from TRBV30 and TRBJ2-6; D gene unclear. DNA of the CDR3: TGTGCCTTAAACGTGCTGATCCTCTCTGGGGCCAACGTCCTGACTTTC. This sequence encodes CALNVLILSGANVLTF. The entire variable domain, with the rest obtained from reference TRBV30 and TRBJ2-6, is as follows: SQTIHQWPATLVQPVGSPLSLECTVEGTSNPNLYWYRQAAGRGLQLLFYSVGIGQISSEVPQNLSASRPQDRQFILSSKKLLLSDSGFYLCALNVLILSGANVLTFGAGSRLTVL.